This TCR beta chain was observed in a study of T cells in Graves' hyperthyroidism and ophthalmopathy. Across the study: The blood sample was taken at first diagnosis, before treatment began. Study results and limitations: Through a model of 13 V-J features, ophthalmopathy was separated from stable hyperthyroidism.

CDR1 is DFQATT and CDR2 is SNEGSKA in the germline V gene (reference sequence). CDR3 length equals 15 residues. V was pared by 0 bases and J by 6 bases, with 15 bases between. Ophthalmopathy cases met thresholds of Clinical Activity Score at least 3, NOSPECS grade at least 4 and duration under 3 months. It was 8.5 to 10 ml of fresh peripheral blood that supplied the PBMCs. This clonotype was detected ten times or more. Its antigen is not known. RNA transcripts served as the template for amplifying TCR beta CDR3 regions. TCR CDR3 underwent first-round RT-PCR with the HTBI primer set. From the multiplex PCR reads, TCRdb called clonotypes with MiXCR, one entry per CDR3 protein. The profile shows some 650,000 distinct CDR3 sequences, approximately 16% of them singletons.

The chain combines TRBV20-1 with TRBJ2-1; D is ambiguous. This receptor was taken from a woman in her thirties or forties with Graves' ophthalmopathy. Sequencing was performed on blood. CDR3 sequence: CSARDSGRGRNEQFF. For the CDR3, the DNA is TGCAGTGCTAGAGATTCGGGCCGAGGACGCAATGAGCAGTTCTTC.